This T cell receptor (beta chain) came from a study of blood T cell repertoires in COVID-19. Method: immunoSEQ multiplex PCR; TCRdb's copy keeps in-frame clones and lacks some. Counted here are around 37,000 clones, roughly 87% occurring once; the ten biggest clones make up approximately 1.9%. The CDR3 loop spans 16 amino acids. Germline lookup yields CDR1 SGDLS and CDR2 YYNGEE. With V trimmed by 3 bases and J by 4 bases, 4 bases remained unmatched. V is TRBV9 and J is TRBJ2-6; 10 bases are a match to TRBD1. The sequence came from a man aged 45 to 65 with active or convalescent COVID-19. Source material: peripheral blood. The CDR3 DNA is TGTGCCAGCAGCGAGGGACAGGGGACCGGGGCCAACGTCCTGACTTTC. It encodes CASSEGQGTGANVLTF.